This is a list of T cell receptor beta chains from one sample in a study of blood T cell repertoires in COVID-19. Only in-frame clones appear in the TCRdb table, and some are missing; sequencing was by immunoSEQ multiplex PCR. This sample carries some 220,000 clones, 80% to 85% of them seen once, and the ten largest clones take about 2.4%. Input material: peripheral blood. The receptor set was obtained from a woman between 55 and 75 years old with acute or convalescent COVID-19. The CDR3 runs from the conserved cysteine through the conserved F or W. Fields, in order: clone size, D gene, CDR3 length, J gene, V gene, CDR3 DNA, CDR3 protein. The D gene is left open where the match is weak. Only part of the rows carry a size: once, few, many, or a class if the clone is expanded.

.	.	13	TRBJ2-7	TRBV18	TGTGCCAGCTCACCGACTGGAGCTGGCGAGCAGTACTTC	CASSPTGAGEQYF
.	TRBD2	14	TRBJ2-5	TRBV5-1	TGCGCCAGCAGCCGGACTAGCGCACAAGAGACCCAGTACTTC	CASSRTSAQETQYF
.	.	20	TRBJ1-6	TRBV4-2	TGTGCCAGCAGCCAAGTTTTTGGTGATAGGGGCAGCTCCTATAATTCACCCCTCCACTTT	CASSQVFGDRGSSYNSPLHF
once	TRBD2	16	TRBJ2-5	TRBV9	TGTGCCAGCAGCGTAGTCAGCGGGGGTCCCCAAGAGACCCAGTACTTC	CASSVVSGGPQETQYF
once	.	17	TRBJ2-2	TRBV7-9	TGTGCCAGCAGCTTTACGGTTTCCGGGTCGAACACCGGGGAGCTGTTTTTT	CASSFTVSGSNTGELFF
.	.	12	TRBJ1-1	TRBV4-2	TGTGCCAGCAGCCAGACAGGCGGGGAAGCTTTCTTT	CASSQTGGEAFF
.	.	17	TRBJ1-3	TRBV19	TGTGCCAGTAGTATGTACTACGGAGAACTCTCTGGAAACACCATATATTTT	CASSMYYGELSGNTIYF
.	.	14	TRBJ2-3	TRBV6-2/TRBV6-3	TGTGCCAGCAGTTACAGTAGGAGGACAGATACGCAGTATTTT	CASSYSRRTDTQYF
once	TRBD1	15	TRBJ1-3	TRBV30	TGTGCCTGGAGCGTAAGGACAGGGACTGGAAACACCATATATTTT	CAWSVRTGTGNTIYF
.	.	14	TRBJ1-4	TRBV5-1	TGCGCCAGCAGGAGACAGACAACTAATGAAAAACTGTTTTTT	CASRRQTTNEKLFF
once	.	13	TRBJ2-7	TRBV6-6	TGTGCCAGCAGATTCAGGGGGGCCTACGAGCAGTACTTC	CASRFRGAYEQYF
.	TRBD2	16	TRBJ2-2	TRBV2	TGTGCCAGCAGCTACGGGACTAGCCGTTTAACCGGGGAGCTGTTTTTT	CASSYGTSRLTGELFF
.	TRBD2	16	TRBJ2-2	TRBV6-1	TGTGCCAGCAGTGAAGCGGTGGGACTAGCCACCGGGGAGCTGTTTTTT	CASSEAVGLATGELFF
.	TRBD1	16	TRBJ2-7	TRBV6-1	TGTGCCAGCAGTAAAGATCGACAGGGTCTGCGCTACGAGCAGTACTTC	CASSKDRQGLRYEQYF
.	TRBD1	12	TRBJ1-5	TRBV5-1	TGCGCCAGCAACAGGGGATCTCAGCCCCAGCATTTT	CASNRGSQPQHF
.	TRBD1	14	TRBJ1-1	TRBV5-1	TGCGCCAGCAGCTCGGGACAGGCTCCCACTGAAGCTTTCTTT	CASSSGQAPTEAFF
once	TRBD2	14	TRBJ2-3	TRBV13	TGTGCCAGCAGCGTCGGGGGGTCCACAGATACGCAGTATTTT	CASSVGGSTDTQYF
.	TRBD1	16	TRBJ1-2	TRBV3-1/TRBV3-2	TGTGCCAGCAGCCCCCGGACAGGGGGCGCCATCTATGGCTACACCTTC	CASSPRTGGAIYGYTF
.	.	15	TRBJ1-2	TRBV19	TGTGCCAGTAGTAGGAGGGCAAAAGCTAACTATGGCTACACCTTC	CASSRRAKANYGYTF
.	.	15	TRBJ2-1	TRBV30	TGTGCCTGGAACCGGGGAACGAGCTCCTACAATGAGCAGTTCTTC	CAWNRGTSSYNEQFF
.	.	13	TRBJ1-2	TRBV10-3	TGTGCCATCAGTGAGACAGGCAGTAGCGGCTACACCTTC	CAISETGSSGYTF
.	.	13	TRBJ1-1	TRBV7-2	TGTGCCAGCAGCTGGGGCTCTTCAACTGAAGCTTTCTTT	CASSWGSSTEAFF
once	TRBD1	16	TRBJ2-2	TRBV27	TGTGCCAGCAGACTGACAGGGGGCGGGGGTACCGGGGAGCTGTTTTTT	CASRLTGGGGTGELFF
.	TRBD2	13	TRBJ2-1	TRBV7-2	TGTGCCAGCGGTACTAGCGGGGCAGCCCAGCAGTTCTTC	CASGTSGAAQQFF
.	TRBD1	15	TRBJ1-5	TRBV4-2	TGTGCCAGCAGCTACGCCGACAGGGATAATCAGCCCCAGCATTTT	CASSYADRDNQPQHF
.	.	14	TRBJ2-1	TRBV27	TGTGCCAGCAGTTTAAGACTAGTTTACAATGAGCAGTTCTTC	CASSLRLVYNEQFF
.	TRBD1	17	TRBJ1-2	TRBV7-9	TGTGCCAGCAGCTTAGTACTACAGGGGGCTCGGGACTATGGCTACACCTTC	CASSLVLQGARDYGYTF
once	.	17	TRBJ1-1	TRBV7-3	TGTGCCAGCAGCCTGAGCGGGGGCGCGCCTTTTAACACTGAAGCTTTCTTT	CASSLSGGAPFNTEAFF
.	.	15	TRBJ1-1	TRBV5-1	TGCGCCAGCAGCTTGGTGGCAGGGTCGACCACTGAAGCTTTCTTT	CASSLVAGSTTEAFF
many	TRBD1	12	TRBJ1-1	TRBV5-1	TGCGCCAGCAGCTTGGGACAGGGTGAAGCTTTCTTT	CASSLGQGEAFF
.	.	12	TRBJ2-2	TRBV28	TGTGCCACCTCCTCCGTCGGCGGGGAGCTGTTTTTT	CATSSVGGELFF
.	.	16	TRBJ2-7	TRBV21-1	TGTGCCAGCAGCAAATCGGGACTTAGCGGGGGATACGAGCAGTACTTC	CASSKSGLSGGYEQYF
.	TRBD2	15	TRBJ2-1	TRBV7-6	TGTGCCAGCAGCCCGCGGACTAGCGGGAGCAATGAGCAGTTCTTC	CASSPRTSGSNEQFF
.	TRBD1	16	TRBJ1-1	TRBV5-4	TGTGCCAGCAGCTCTGCGCTACAGGGGACGAACACTGAAGCTTTCTTT	CASSSALQGTNTEAFF
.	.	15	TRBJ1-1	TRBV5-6	TGTGCCAGCAGCTTGAGAGGGCCCATGAACACTGAAGCTTTCTTT	CASSLRGPMNTEAFF
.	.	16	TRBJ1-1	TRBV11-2	TGTGCCAGCAGCTTAGATTGGGGGAGGCCGAACACTGAAGCTTTCTTT	CASSLDWGRPNTEAFF
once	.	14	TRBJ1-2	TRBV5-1	TGCGCCAGCAGCTTGGGGACAGCTAACTATGGCTACACCTTC	CASSLGTANYGYTF
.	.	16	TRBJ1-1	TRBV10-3	TGTGCCATCAGCCCTCACGGGGGTCTGATGAACACTGAAGCTTTCTTT	CAISPHGGLMNTEAFF
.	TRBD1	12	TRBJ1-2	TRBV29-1	TGCAGCGCCGCGGGGACAGCCTATGGCTACACCTTC	CSAAGTAYGYTF
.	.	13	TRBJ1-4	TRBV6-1	TGTGCCAGCGGGGCAGGCTCAAATGAAAAACTGTTTTTT	CASGAGSNEKLFF
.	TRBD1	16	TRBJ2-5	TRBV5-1	TGCGCCAGCAGCTTGGGGCCCTCGGGACAGCAAGAGACCCAGTACTTC	CASSLGPSGQQETQYF
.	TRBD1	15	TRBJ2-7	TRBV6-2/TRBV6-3	TGTGCCAGCAGTTACTCAGGGGGCCAAGGGAACGAGCAGTACTTC	CASSYSGGQGNEQYF
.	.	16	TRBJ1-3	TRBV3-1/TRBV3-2	TGTGCCAGCAGCCAAGATGGACAATTCTCTGGAAACACCATATATTTT	CASSQDGQFSGNTIYF
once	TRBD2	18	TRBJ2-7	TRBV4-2	TGTGCCAGCAGCCAAGATAAGTCCCTGGGACTAGCGGGGGGTGAGCAGTACTTC	CASSQDKSLGLAGGEQYF
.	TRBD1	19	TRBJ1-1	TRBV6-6	TGTGCCAGCAGTCGAGAGTCGACAGGGTCTTTTAGAAGGAACACTGAAGCTTTCTTT	CASSRESTGSFRRNTEAFF